This TCR beta chain derives from a study of blood T cell repertoires in COVID-19. Study as a whole: Samples of COVID-19 (acute and convalescent) were obtained from the United States, Italy and Spain.

Ages ranged from about 18 to 90 years, with residence in approximately 23 US areas. Clinical history as reported by participants underpinned cohort assignment. Measured with immunoSEQ multiplex PCR; TCRdb has only the in-frame clones, and not every one. The sample lists 150,000 to 200,000 clones; approximately 79% were seen once. Sequences were obtained from PBMCs or T cells enriched from blood (not recorded which). This receptor was identified in a woman aged 60-70 years with acute COVID-19.

CDR3 region: CASSFDGVNTEAFF. In DNA form, the CDR3 reads TGTGCCAGCAGCTTCGACGGGGTGAACACTGAAGCTTTCTTT. This rearrangement joins TRBV5-5 to TRBJ1-1; no firm D call. V was clipped by 2 bases and J by 0 bases, with 8 bases between them. This CDR3 has 14 residues. Germline lookup yields CDR1 SGHKS and CDR2 YYEKEE (reference sequence).